These 19 T cell receptor beta chains share one sample of origin, sequenced in a study of blood T cell repertoires in COVID-19. This table comes from immunoSEQ multiplex PCR, and its TCRdb copy is limited to in-frame clones, with some not included. The sample consists of approximately 97,000 clones, 84% of them appearing once. Sequenced material: peripheral blood. The receptors derive from a man aged 35-49 years with active or convalescent COVID-19.

The rearrangement uses TRBV12-3 or TRBV12-4 and TRBJ1-5, with D unresolved. The CDR3 length is 13 residues. Deletions cut 6 bases from V and 2 bases from J, with 8 bases between. CDR3 nucleotide sequence: TGTGCCAGCAGCCCCGGGGGCAATCAGCCCCAGCATTTT. Its translation: CASSPGGNQPQHF.

This clone appeared a single time. The rearrangement links TRBV9 to TRBJ1-2, with 10 positions matching TRBD1. Trimming took 0 bases from V and 4 from J; bases not matched to a gene: 3. Germline CDR1 and CDR2: SGDLS and YYNGEE. The CDR3 has 15 residues. DNA for the CDR3: TGTGCCAGCAGCGTAGGGGGGACAGGGGCCTATGGCTACACCTTC. Its translation: CASSVGGTGAYGYTF.

This clone was counted between two and nine times. The chain employs TRBV29-1 and TRBJ1-1; 9 nucleotides align to TRBD1. The CDR3 is 13 amino acids. Germline values: CDR1 SQVTM, CDR2 ANQGSEA. V was clipped by 6 bases and J by 5 bases; unmatched bases: 7. As DNA, the CDR3 is TGCAGCGTGGAGGGACAGGGAGGTACTGAAGCTTTCTTT. This codes for CSVEGQGGTEAFF.

This chain uses TRBV9 with TRBJ2-5; 15 bases are shared with TRBD2. The germline V gene encodes CDR1 SGDLS and CDR2 YYNGEE. J gave up 4 bases and V 0 bases, and 7 bases lay outside the gene matches. The CDR3 spans 18 residues. The CDR3 spells CASSVGTSGGARGETQYF. The CDR3 DNA sequence: TGTGCCAGCAGCGTAGGGACTAGCGGGGGGGCTAGAGGAGAGACCCAGTACTTC.

The chain carries TRBV5-6 and TRBJ1-2; 12 bases line up with TRBD1. The CDR3 consists of 14 residues. V was pared by 7 bases and J by 4 bases, with 5 bases of the junction left unmatched. The germline V gene has CDR1 SGHDT and CDR2 YYEEEE. The CDR3 DNA is TGTGCCAGCGGCCCGGGACAGGGGGCCTATGGCTACACCTTC. Translating it yields CASGPGQGAYGYTF.

About this clone: The sample contains more than one DNA sequence encoding this CDR3. V is TRBV7-3 and J is TRBJ1-1; a weak D match, TRBD1 (6 bases). With 5 bases removed from V and 1 base from J, the gap between germline ends came to 8 bases. Germline CDR1 is SGHTA and CDR2 is FQGTGA. CDR3 length equals 13 residues. CDR3 sequence: CASSQGTNTEAFF. DNA of the CDR3: TGTGCCAGCAGCCAGGGGACGAACACTGAAGCTTTCTTT.

The V call is TRBV7-3, the J call TRBJ1-2; 9 bases match TRBD1. This CDR3 contains 14 residues. CDR1 and CDR2 from the germline V gene are SGHTA and FQGTGA. Losses at the gene ends were 7 bases for V and 5 bases for J; bases not matched to a gene: 8. CDR3 DNA sequence: TGTGCCAGCACTCTCACCGGGACAGGGTATGGCTACACCTTC. Its protein is CASTLTGTGYGYTF.

The chain uses TRBV5-1 and TRBJ2-7, with TRBD1 identical over 9 bases. The germline CDR1 and CDR2 sequences are SGHRS and YFSETQ. Trimming took 2 bases from V and 6 from J; bases not matched to a gene: 6. There are 14 residues in the CDR3. The CDR3 DNA sequence: TGCGCCAGCAGCTTCATCACAGGGGGCAGCGAGCAGTACTTC. It encodes CASSFITGGSEQYF.

Here the CDR3 reads CAIDQTMSYNEQFF. In DNA form, the CDR3 reads TGTGCCATCGACCAGACAATGTCCTACAATGAGCAGTTCTTC. The V call is TRBV24-1, the J call TRBJ2-1; no firm D call. The CDR3 runs 14 residues. Deletions cut 11 bases from V and 1 base from J, with 14 bases between. The germline V gene has CDR1 KGHDR and CDR2 SFDVKD.

The gene calls are TRBV27 and TRBJ2-3; D remains unclear. The CDR3 has 14 amino acids. Germline values: CDR1 MNHEY, CDR2 SMNVEV (reference sequence). V was cut by 6 bases and J by 2 bases, with 12 bases left in between. The CDR3 DNA is TGTGCCAGCAGCACGCTCACTAACACAGATACGCAGTATTTT. It translates to CASSTLTNTDTQYF.

This clone has just one count. Other DNA sequences in the sample encode the same CDR3. The chain carries TRBV9 and TRBJ2-7, with TRBD1 as a possible D gene (6 bases). V lost 0 bases to trimming and J lost 2 bases, with 9 bases between them. CDR3 length equals 14 residues. The V gene's germline CDR1 is SGDLS and CDR2 YYNGEE. The DNA for the CDR3 is TGTGCCAGCAGCGTAGGGCAGGGGCCCTACGAGCAGTACTTC. It translates to CASSVGQGPYEQYF.

V is TRBV19 and J is TRBJ1-4; D is unresolved. Trimming took 7 bases from V and 3 from J, leaving 15 bases between them. The CDR3 totals 15 residues. Per germline, CDR1 LNHDA and CDR2 SQIVND (reference sequence). The CDR3 DNA sequence: TGTGCCAGTACCTCCGCGAGGCCCCCTAATGAAAAACTGTTTTTT. Its protein product is CASTSARPPNEKLFF.

The V call is TRBV28, the J call TRBJ1-6, with 7 bases identical to TRBD1. Germline CDR1 is MDHEN and CDR2 is SYDVKM. The CDR3 runs to 15 residues. The V gene end was trimmed by 5 bases and the J gene end by 9 bases; junction bases not matched to a gene: 10. CDR3 amino acids: CASSHDRAVSSPLHF. In nucleotides, the CDR3 is TGTGCCAGCAGTCACGACAGGGCCGTGAGTTCACCCCTCCACTTT.

The chain carries TRBV5-1 and TRBJ1-6; D gene unclear. This CDR3 has 12 amino acids. Per germline, CDR1 SGHRS and CDR2 YFSETQ. V was trimmed by 3 bases and J by 5 bases, leaving 3 bases between them. CDR3 DNA: TGCGCCAGCAGCTCTGATAATTCACCCCTCCACTTT. Translated, it gives CASSSDNSPLHF.

The chain has TRBV11-2 and TRBJ1-2; D might be TRBD1 (5 bases). Trimming stripped 1 base from V and 7 bases from J, with 13 bases between. This CDR3 comprises 14 residues. Germline assignment: CDR1 SGHAT and CDR2 FQNNGV. DNA for the CDR3: TGTGCCAGCAGCTTAGTTCTGGGGGAGGGTGGCTACACCTTC. It encodes CASSLVLGEGGYTF.

This clone was picked up a small number of times. This chain joins TRBV13 and TRBJ1-2, with D possibly being TRBD1 (6 bases). This CDR3 is 14 amino acids long. Trimming took off 3 bases at V and 2 bases at J, with 10 bases between the two ends. CDR1 and CDR2 (germline): PRHDT, FYEKMQ (reference sequence). This CDR3 is CASSFRTANYGYTF. The CDR3, as DNA: TGTGCCAGCAGCTTCAGGACAGCAAACTATGGCTACACCTTC. The full variable domain, rest sourced from reference TRBV13 and TRBJ1-2, is AAGVIQSPRHLIKEKRETATLKCYPIPRHDTVYWYQQGPGQDPQFLISFYEKMQSDKGSIPDRFSAQQFSDYHSELNMSSLELGDSALYFCASSFRTANYGYTFGSGTRLTVV.

The chain carries TRBV7-3 and TRBJ1-3; D is undetermined. Germline-derived CDR1 and CDR2 are SGHTA and FQGTGA. V lost 6 bases to trimming and J lost 0 bases, with 12 bases between them. The CDR3 contains 15 residues. Here the CDR3 reads CASSLEGFSGNTIYF. The CDR3 DNA reads TGTGCCAGCAGTTTAGAGGGATTCTCTGGAAACACCATATATTTT.

V usage is TRBV5-1 and J usage is TRBJ2-3, with D unclear. The CDR3 covers 13 residues. V lost 4 bases, J lost 0 bases, and 6 bases lay in between. The germline CDR1 and CDR2 sequences are SGHRS and YFSETQ. The chain's CDR3 is CASSVDSTDTQYF. CDR3 bases: TGCGCCAGCAGCGTAGATAGCACAGATACGCAGTATTTT.

This clone has a count of ten or more. The V call is TRBV11-2, the J call TRBJ2-7; TRBD1 matches at 7 bases. Germline V gene lookup returns CDR1 SGHAT and CDR2 FQNNGV. J lost 9 bases, V lost 5 bases, and 13 bases had no gene match. CDR3 length: 14 residues. This chain's CDR3 is CASSPQGPILGQYF. The CDR3 nucleotides read TGTGCCAGCAGCCCACAGGGGCCCATCCTTGGGCAGTACTTC.